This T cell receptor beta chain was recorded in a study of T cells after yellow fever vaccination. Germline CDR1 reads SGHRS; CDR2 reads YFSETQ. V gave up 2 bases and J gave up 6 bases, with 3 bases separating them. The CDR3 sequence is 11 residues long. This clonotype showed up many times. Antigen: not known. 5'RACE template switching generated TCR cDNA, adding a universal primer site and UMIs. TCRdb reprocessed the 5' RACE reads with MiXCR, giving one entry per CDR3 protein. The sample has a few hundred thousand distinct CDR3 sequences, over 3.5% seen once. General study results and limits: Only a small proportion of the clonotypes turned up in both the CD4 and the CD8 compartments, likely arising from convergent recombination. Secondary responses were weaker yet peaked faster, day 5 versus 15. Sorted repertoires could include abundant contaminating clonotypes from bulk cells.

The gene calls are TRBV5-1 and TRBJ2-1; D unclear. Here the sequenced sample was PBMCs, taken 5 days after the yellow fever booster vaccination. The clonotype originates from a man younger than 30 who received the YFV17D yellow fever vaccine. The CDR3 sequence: CASSFSNEQFF. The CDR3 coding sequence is TGCGCCAGCAGCTTTTCCAATGAGCAGTTCTTC.